The clone carrying this T cell receptor beta chain was seen only a few times. The antigen is not known. This sample was included in a study of T cell responses to AZD1222 COVID-19 vaccine. Study-level information: Some second doses came at about 4 weeks and others at about 12 weeks; these were pooled.

Measured with immunoSEQ multiplex PCR; TCRdb has only the in-frame clones, and not every one. The sample records around 100,000 clones, nearly 95% being singletons. Germline CDR1 reads GTSNPN; CDR2 reads SVGIG (reference sequence). Trimming stripped 1 base from V and 7 bases from J, with 11 bases between. This CDR3 comprises 13 residues. Broader study findings: Baseline seropositives among AZD1222 recipients totaled only five to seven. Variant regions that are unmutated are reportedly the target of nearly half of spike-specific TCRs. Breadth and depth of Spike-specific TCRs rose after two AZD1222 doses.

This chain uses TRBV30 with TRBJ1-5; tentative D call: TRBD1 (5 bases). The clonotype comes from an adult in good health. The sample in question was peripheral blood, obtained on day 0 of AZD1222 vaccination. CDR3 residues: CAWSAGAGQPQHF. The CDR3 DNA reads TGTGCCTGGAGTGCTGGGGCAGGGCAGCCCCAGCATTTT.